The present TCR beta chain was sequenced within a study of shared clonotypes between healthy human individuals (dated by TCRdb to about 2020). Looking at the study overall: Three men and two women, aged 18 to 49 years, made up the cohort. Libraries were prepared and TCR repertoires were sequenced by different laboratories using diverse techniques, in order to increase sequencing depth and limit assay-specific biases. For each donor, CD4 naive and CD4 memory were each run on three plates, CD8 naive on two plates, and CD8 memory on one plate. The study deeply sequenced blood TCR repertoires of five healthy adults to estimate repertoire size and the extent of clonotype sharing between individuals. Leukapheresis yielded between about 0.94 and 10 billion PBMCs per donor.

CD8 naive samples were CD45RO-negative cells positively selected for CCR7, giving a CD45RA+CCR7+ population that excluded TemRA cells. The donors were healthy, HIV-negative adults who had no recently reported acute infections or vaccinations. Every donor was a Caucasian adult living in Nashville, Tennessee, USA. After blood collection by leukapheresis, PBMCs were isolated using Ficoll-Histopaque density gradient centrifugation and then cryopreserved in the vapor phase of liquid nitrogen. Analytical flow cytometry was used to check the purity and quantity of every magnetically sorted T cell population. Genomic DNA was isolated from every sorted fraction and measured by UV absorbance on a Nanodrop 2000c. General findings and caveats noted by the study authors: When a few donors were compared, the shared fraction of clonotypes was about 5% for naive CD4, 3.5% to 4% for naive CD8, more than 2% for memory CD4, and roughly 0.43% for memory CD8. Pairwise subsampling led to the expectation that sequencing depth would affect the degree of clonotype sharing among donors. Larger estimated clonotype richness was generally found for naive subsets than for memory subsets. Sampling was restricted to blood, and TCR repertoires in tissue are likely to differ from TCR repertoires in blood. Higher generation probabilities were observed for clonotypes shared by all four sorted-subset donors than for non-shared clonotypes. Because the study included only a small number of donors, the genetic and exposure-history diversity represented was limited. Even with the large sequencing depth, rarefaction of the sorted-subset datasets indicated that sequencing was incomplete.

On this clone itself: The antigen it recognizes is unknown. Qualities for individual bases were not recorded, and no much larger clone is one base off.

TCR CDR3 regions were amplified from genomic DNA by multiplex PCR using the deep immunoSEQ assay. For each cell subset, the extracted genomic DNA was distributed evenly across all wells of several immunoSEQ 96-well plates, and each plate served as one replicate. For sorted subsets, each replicate PCR was loaded with approximately 0.2 ug genomic DNA, equivalent to approximately 33,000 T cell genomes. Purified libraries were quantified with a Qubit 3.0 fluorometer, sized on a Bioanalyzer 2100, and re-quantified with the KAPA Library Quantification kit. A separate single-read 150-cycle Illumina NextSeq 550 flow cell was used to sequence each immunoSEQ 96-well plate. The study's own analysis went as follows. Because only junctional sequences without quality scores were contained in the immunoSEQ output, filtering matching that applied to full-length reads could not be performed. Sequences were annotated with PyIR, a Python wrapper for IgBLAST v1.9, using IMGT germline references to assign V/J genes and CDR3. Reads with weak V/J assignments (E-value above 1e-6), missing CDR3, stop codons, out-of-frame junctions, or ambiguous translated residues were removed. V3J clonotypes were defined as sequences sharing the same inferred V gene, J gene, and CDR3 amino acid sequence. Percentage overlap between repertoires was computed as shared unique clonotypes divided by the size of the smaller repertoire. Three approaches were used to assess repertoire richness: RTK rarefaction, the Chao1 estimator, and Recon v2.1 estimates of unobserved clonotypes. For all TCRbeta clonotypes obtained by the gDNA method from a handful of donors, generation probabilities were computed with OLGA. TCRdb carries this immuneACCESS record with in-frame sequences only. Its versions omit some clonotypes, under half of them owing to an unresolved V gene in the studies checked, with the rest unexplained. That table gives V, J and clone size, and the DNA gave D and trimming. In all, the sample holds some 2 million clones, and about 95% of those were seen once. Of the sample, 1.2% falls within the top ten clones.

Sequencing was performed on naive CD8+ T cells sorted from blood. The cell subset or site label, read with the paper, signifies: CD45RA+CCR7+. This sequence was found in a man younger than 35 in good health.

Here the CDR3 is given as CASSRLPSLGPENSPLHF. The bases are TGTGCCAGTAGTAGATTGCCTTCTTTGGGACCAGAAAATTCACCCCTCCACTTT. This sequence uses TRBV19 and TRBJ1-6; a tentative D call is TRBD1 (5 bases match). Spanning cysteine to phenylalanine, the CDR3 consists of 18 amino acids. Only CDR3 DNA remains: 54 bases, in frame from the first base. From a lookup of the germline V gene (reference sequence), CDR1 and CDR2 are LNHDA and SQIVND. Trimming removed 4 bases from V and 7 bases from J, leaving 23 bases between the germline ends.